These T cell receptor beta chains were read from a single sample in a study of T cells in Graves' hyperthyroidism and ophthalmopathy. MiXCR was run by TCRdb on the multiplex PCR reads, yielding one entry per CDR3 protein. The sample holds some 300,000 distinct CDR3 sequences, 12% to 15% seen once. Sequencing input: blood. Receptor source: a woman aged 40-49 years with Graves' hyperthyroidism. Both conserved end residues are part of each CDR3. The D gene is left open where the match is weak. Where a row states a size, it is once, few, many or the class of an expanded clone; other rows omit it.

d_call,j_call,clone_size,v_call,cdr3_nt,cdr3_aa
.,TRBJ2-7,.,TRBV7-9,TGTGCCAGCAGCCCTAGGAGCGGCTACGAGCAGTACTTC,CASSPRSGYEQYF
.,TRBJ2-2,many,TRBV20-1,TGCAGTGCTAGGCGGAGTCTGCCGAGCGGGGAGCTGTTTTTT,CSARRSLPSGELFF
.,TRBJ1-5,many,TRBV28,TGTGCCAGCAGCCAAGTTCGGGGAAGCAATCAGCCCCAGCATTTT,CASSQVRGSNQPQHF
TRBD2,TRBJ2-1,many,TRBV12-3/TRBV12-4,TGTGCCAGCAGTTTACGTTTGGGGCCGACCGTGGGAGCGGGGACCTACAATGAGCAGTTCTTC,CASSLRLGPTVGAGTYNEQFF
TRBD1,TRBJ2-3,many,TRBV20-1,TGCAGTGCCTCCCGGACAGGGCCTAGCACAGATACGCAGTATTTT,CSASRTGPSTDTQYF
TRBD1,TRBJ2-5,many,TRBV28,TGTGCCAGCTTTAAGGGACAGAAAGAGACCCAGTACTTC,CASFKGQKETQYF
TRBD2,TRBJ2-2,many,TRBV12-3/TRBV12-4,TGTGCCAGCAGTGGACTAGCGGGAGTAGAAAGAACCGGGGAGCTGTTTTTT,CASSGLAGVERTGELFF
.,TRBJ1-1,many,TRBV3-1,TGTGCCAGCGGACGACGGAACACTGAAGCTTTCTTT,CASGRRNTEAFF
.,TRBJ1-5,.,TRBV6-1,TGTGCCGAAACGGACAGTAGCAATCAGCCCCAGCATTTT,CAETDSSNQPQHF
.,TRBJ1-3,.,TRBV12-3/TRBV12-4,TGTGCCTGCAGTTTAGCGGGGCCAGGAAGAAACACCATATATTTT,CACSLAGPGRNTIYF
TRBD2,TRBJ2-2,few,TRBV9,TGTGCCAGCAGCGTTTCTAGCGGGAGGACGCCCGGGGAGCTGTTTTTT,CASSVSSGRTPGELFF
TRBD2,TRBJ2-5,.,TRBV2,TGTGCCAGCAGTCCCCGAAAAGTAGCGGGAGGGCAAGAGACCCAGTACTTC,CASSPRKVAGGQETQYF
TRBD2,TRBJ2-3,.,TRBV11-2,TGTGCCAGCAGCGCCGGACTAGCGGGAGGCACAGATACGCAGTATTTT,CASSAGLAGGTDTQYF
TRBD2,TRBJ2-3,many,TRBV7-2,TGTGCCAGCAGGATAGCGGGGCCCACAGATACGCAGTATTTT,CASRIAGPTDTQYF
.,TRBJ2-5,many,TRBV30,TGTGCCTGGAGCTTACAGAACCAAGAGACCCAGTACTTC,CAWSLQNQETQYF
TRBD1,TRBJ1-1,many,TRBV7-2,TGTGCCAGCAGCTCCCGGACAGGGTTCACTGAAGCTTTCTTT,CASSSRTGFTEAFF
TRBD2,TRBJ2-7,many,TRBV7-9,TGTGCCAGCAGCTCAGGACTAGCGGGGTTGTACGAGCAGTACTTC,CASSSGLAGLYEQYF
TRBD1,TRBJ1-1,many,TRBV7-2,TGTGCCAGCAGCTTAGGGGGGACAGGGACTGAAGCTTTCTTT,CASSLGGTGTEAFF
.,TRBJ2-1,.,TRBV20-1,TGCAGTGCTCTAGGGTGGGGCAACAATGAGCAGTTCTTC,CSALGWGNNEQFF
TRBD2,TRBJ2-1,many,TRBV11-2,TGTGCCAGCAGCTTAAGCGGGAGCCCCAGGTGGAATGAGCAGTTCTTC,CASSLSGSPRWNEQFF
TRBD2,TRBJ2-1,few,TRBV10-3,TGTGCCATCAGATGGGGTCTAGCGGTCTACAATGAGCAGTTCTTC,CAIRWGLAVYNEQFF
TRBD1,TRBJ1-2,many,TRBV11-2,TGTGCCAGCAGCTCGCTCAGGGGGACACATGGCTACACCTTC,CASSSLRGTHGYTF
.,TRBJ1-5,many,TRBV2,TGTGCCAGCAGTGGAGGGACTTTGAGACGGCAGCCCCAGCATTTT,CASSGGTLRRQPQHF
.,TRBJ2-7,many,TRBV29-1,TGCAGCGTTGAAGATCGGGGCTACGAGCAGTACTTC,CSVEDRGYEQYF
.,TRBJ2-6,.,TRBV29-1,TGCAGCGTTGAGGGAAGTGCCGGGGCCAACGTCCTGACTTTC,CSVEGSAGANVLTF
.,TRBJ2-7,few,TRBV5-8,TGTGCCAGCAGCGACGAATGGACAGCCCTTTACTACGAGCAGTACTTC,CASSDEWTALYYEQYF
.,TRBJ1-2,.,TRBV28,TGTGCCAGCAGTTTTGGGATCCTCAGGGTTGATGGCTACACCTTC,CASSFGILRVDGYTF
.,TRBJ2-1,few,TRBV28,TGTGCCAGCAGTTTGGAACAGATTGAGCAGTTCTTC,CASSLEQIEQFF
TRBD2,TRBJ2-1,many,TRBV24-1,TGTGCCACCAGTGATTTAGCGGGAGGGCCCTACAATGAGCAGTTCTTC,CATSDLAGGPYNEQFF
.,TRBJ2-3,few,TRBV24-1,TGTGCCACCAGTGATAGGCGGGCCAACACAGATACGCAGTATTTT,CATSDRRANTDTQYF
.,TRBJ2-3,.,TRBV14,TGTGCCAGCAGCCACCAAGTTGTCCGGCTTAGCACAGATACGCAGTATTTT,CASSHQVVRLSTDTQYF
.,TRBJ1-3,many,TRBV12-3/TRBV12-4,TGTGCCAGCAGCCTAGACTACTCTGGAAACACCATATATTTT,CASSLDYSGNTIYF
TRBD1,TRBJ1-1,many,TRBV7-9,TGTGCCAGCAGCTTAGTCACAGGGGCTGAGGCTGAAGCTTTCTTT,CASSLVTGAEAEAFF
TRBD1,TRBJ1-5,many,TRBV11-2,TGTGCCAGCAGCTCCTGGGACAGGGGGTATCAGAGCAATCAGCCCCAGCATTTT,CASSSWDRGYQSNQPQHF
TRBD1,TRBJ1-6,few,TRBV20-1,TGCAGTGCTTGGGACAGCCGTAATTCACCCCTCCACTTT,CSAWDSRNSPLHF
TRBD2,TRBJ2-7,many,TRBV11-2,TGTGCCAGCAGCATCCAACCGGGACTAGCGTACGAGCAGTACTTC,CASSIQPGLAYEQYF
TRBD1,TRBJ2-1,many,TRBV12-3/TRBV12-4,TGTGCCAGCATTAGGAGAGGGGGCTTGTGGAATGAGCAGTTCTTC,CASIRRGGLWNEQFF
.,TRBJ1-1,.,TRBV6-2/TRBV6-3,TGTGCCAGCGGGCCCAGGAGTGAAGCTTTCTTT,CASGPRSEAFF
.,TRBJ1-2,.,TRBV19,TGTGCCAGTAGTATTGACGCCGGGGCTAACTATGGCTACACCTTC,CASSIDAGANYGYTF
.,TRBJ1-2,few,TRBV29-1,TGCAGCGCCGCCCGATGGGATGGCTACACCTTC,CSAARWDGYTF
.,TRBJ1-6,many,TRBV3-1,TGTGCCAGCAGCCAAGATCTGTTACGGAGACCTAATTCACCCCTCCACTTT,CASSQDLLRRPNSPLHF
.,TRBJ1-5,many,TRBV10-3,TGTGCCATCAGTGAGTCCGGGGGAGAAAAGCCCCAGCATTTT,CAISESGGEKPQHF
TRBD2,TRBJ2-1,.,TRBV27,TGTGCCAGCAGTTATATAGCGGGAGCCCTAACGTACAATGAGCAGTTCTTC,CASSYIAGALTYNEQFF
TRBD2,TRBJ2-1,many,TRBV24-1,TGTGCCACTAGTGACCCTGGACTAGCGGGAGGGCATGAGCAGTTCTTC,CATSDPGLAGGHEQFF
TRBD2,TRBJ2-7,many,TRBV3-1,TGTGCCAGCAGCCAGGGACGGGGGGAGAGGAACGAGCAGTACTTC,CASSQGRGERNEQYF
.,TRBJ1-1,.,TRBV18,TGTGCCAGCTCACCATCTATGGCAGGGGACACTGAAGCTTTCTTT,CASSPSMAGDTEAFF